This TCR beta chain was found in a study of T cell clones after liver transplantation. As for the study in general: Immunosuppression withdrawal was tried within 2 years after liver transplantation in this trial. TCRbeta sequencing after a pre-transplant mixed lymphocyte reaction identified graft-donor-reactive clones, later tracked in post-transplant blood. As an antigen-independent comparator, third-party-reactive TCRbeta sequences came from pre-transplant mixed lymphocyte reactions.

The table came from immunoSEQ multiplex PCR; TCRdb's copy has only in-frame clones and leaves some out. Here the sample spans around 15,000 clones, approximately 91% being singletons. This clone was counted once. The sample here was CD8+ T cells from blood, taken before liver transplant. The receptor was isolated from a human donor who received a liver transplant.

The CDR3 protein is CASSSPRERDKAFF. Here the CDR3 DNA reads TGTGCCAGCAGTTCGCCCAGGGAACGAGACAAAGCTTTCTTT. The gene calls are TRBV13 and TRBJ1-1, with TRBD1 as a possible D gene (5 bases). Trimming cost V 6 bases and J 9 bases, with 20 bases left between them. The germline CDR1 and CDR2 sequences are PRHDT and FYEKMQ (reference sequence). This CDR3 comprises 14 residues.